A single sample is the source of the 18 T cell receptor beta chains below, sequenced in a study of control samples from healthy donors and cancer patients. Some clones are missing from TCRdb's copy, which holds only in-frame ones; the method was immunoSEQ multiplex PCR. The sample consists of 150,000 to 200,000 clones, around 91% of them appearing once. Specimen: blood. The receptors here all came from a woman between 45 and 60 years old in good health.

The gene calls are TRBV7-6 and TRBJ2-2; TRBD1 is a possible D gene (6 bases). CDR1 and CDR2 (germline): SGHVS, FNYEAQ. V lost 5 bases, J lost 1 base, and 11 bases lay in between. This CDR3 spans 15 amino acids. This CDR3 reads CASSPRTENTGELFF. Written as DNA, the CDR3 is TGTGCCAGCAGCCCCCGGACAGAGAACACCGGGGAGCTGTTTTTT.

The CDR3 nucleotides are TGTGCCAGCAGCTTACGGGAGAATGAAAAACTGTTTTTT. This sequence encodes CASSLRENEKLFF. The rearrangement links TRBV7-2 to TRBJ1-4, with D unclear. This CDR3 has 13 residues. The germline V gene has CDR1 SGHTA and CDR2 FQGNSA. Trimming shortened V by 2 bases and J by 5 bases, and 6 bases separated the two germline ends.

The chain links TRBV9 to TRBJ1-2; D is perhaps TRBD1 (5 bases). CDR1 and CDR2 from the germline V gene are SGDLS and YYNGEE. CDR3 size: 16 residues. Trimming stripped 5 bases from V and 5 bases from J, with 22 bases between. CDR3 in amino acids: CASRGPTTEGRYGYTF. CDR3 coding DNA: TGTGCCAGCAGAGGTCCTACGACGGAGGGGCGATATGGCTACACCTTC.

The chain uses TRBV13 and TRBJ1-6, with 8 positions matching TRBD1. J was trimmed by 11 bases and V by 5 bases; bases with no gene match: 17. Germline assignment: CDR1 PRHDT and CDR2 FYEKMQ (reference sequence). This CDR3 is built from 17 residues. CDR3 nucleotides: TGTGCCAGCAGCCGCCTTCAGGCGGGGCAGGGGGCTCCACCCCTCCACTTT. This encodes CASSRLQAGQGAPPLHF.

The chain employs TRBV6-2 or TRBV6-3 and TRBJ2-5, with TRBD1 identical over 7 bases. The CDR3 contains 17 residues. V lost 3 bases to trimming and J lost 1 base; unmatched junction nucleotides: 11. Germline-derived CDR1 and CDR2 are MNHEY and SVGEGT. Written as DNA, the CDR3 is TGTGCCAGCAGTTATCGTTCTGGGGACAGAGTCCAAGAGACCCAGTACTTC. Its protein product is CASSYRSGDRVQETQYF.

The chain couples TRBV7-9 to TRBJ2-3; D is unresolved. The CDR3 has 13 residues. With 4 bases removed from V and 2 bases from J, the gap between germline ends came to 7 bases. Germline CDR1 is SEHNR and CDR2 is FQNEAQ (reference sequence). For the CDR3, the DNA is TGTGCCAGCAGCTCGACCTACACAGATACGCAGTATTTT. It yields the protein CASSSTYTDTQYF.

The V call is TRBV27, the J call TRBJ2-7; TRBD1 agrees at 9 bases. CDR3 length: 16 residues. V was pared by 2 bases and J by 1 base, with 6 bases of the junction left unmatched. Germline CDR1 MNHEY, CDR2 SMNVEV (reference sequence). CDR3 in DNA: TGTGCCAGCAGTTTAGGGGACAGGGATTTTTCCTACGAGCAGTACTTC. This encodes CASSLGDRDFSYEQYF.

This rearrangement joins TRBV6-2 or TRBV6-3 to TRBJ2-3; TRBD2 matches 9 bases. The junction had 14 bases not matched to a gene; V was cut back by 1 base and J by 0 bases. CDR1 and CDR2 (germline): MNHEY, SVGEGT. This CDR3 has 20 amino acids. The CDR3 loop reads CASSYFIGLAGRTSTDTQYF. CDR3 in DNA: TGTGCCAGCAGTTACTTCATTGGTCTAGCGGGACGAACTAGCACAGATACGCAGTATTTT.

CDR3 bases: TGTGCCAGCAGCGGGGGTTCCTCTGGAAACACCATATATTTT. Protein sequence: CASSGGSSGNTIYF. V is TRBV7-2 and J is TRBJ1-3; tentatively, D is TRBD1 (5 bases). Trimming pared 5 bases from V and 0 bases from J, leaving 8 bases between. Germline assignment: CDR1 SGHTA and CDR2 FQGNSA. The CDR3 contains 14 residues. The complete variable domain, with remaining parts taken from reference TRBV7-2 and TRBJ1-3, reads GAGVSQSPSNKVTEKGKDVELRCDPISGHTALYWYRQSLGQGLEFLIYFQGNSAPDKSGLPSDRFSAERTGGSVSTLTIQRTQQEDSAVYLCASSGGSSGNTIYFGEGSWLTVV.

The chain recombines TRBV28 with TRBJ1-2; possible D gene TRBD1, 6 bases. The length of the CDR3 is 12 residues. V lost 7 bases to trimming and J lost 7 bases, with 13 bases between them. Germline V gene lookup returns CDR1 MDHEN and CDR2 SYDVKM. The CDR3 nucleotides read TGTGCCAGCACCGTAGGGGGAACTGGCTACACCTTC. This codes for CASTVGGTGYTF.

The chain employs TRBV5-1 and TRBJ2-1; D is possibly TRBD1 or TRBD2 (7 bases each). Germline V CDR1 and CDR2: SGHRS, YFSETQ. V was trimmed by 4 bases and J by 6 bases, leaving 14 bases between them. The CDR3 has 14 residues. This CDR3 reads CASSAQGGVNEQFF. The DNA of the CDR3 is TGCGCCAGCAGCGCCCAGGGGGGGGTCAATGAGCAGTTCTTC.

The rearrangement joins TRBV27 to TRBJ1-5, with D possibly being TRBD1 (5 bases). The CDR3 is 14 residues long. The germline V gene has CDR1 MNHEY and CDR2 SMNVEV (reference sequence). V lost 2 bases and J lost 3, with 8 bases in between. The CDR3 sequence: CASSLKGFNQPQHF. CDR3 nucleotide sequence: TGTGCCAGCAGTTTAAAGGGGTTCAATCAGCCCCAGCATTTT.

The table lists this clone with a count of one. The chain joins TRBV4-3 to TRBJ1-6, with a tentative D call TRBD1 (5 bases). The germline V gene encodes CDR1 LGHNA and CDR2 YSLEER. V was clipped by 0 bases and J by 13 bases, with 16 bases between them. CDR3 length equals 15 residues. The CDR3 DNA reads as TGCGCCAGCAGCCAAGATTTTGGGGTAGGGGCGCCCCTCCACTTT. It yields the protein CASSQDFGVGAPLHF.

The chain joins TRBV7-2 to TRBJ2-1, with 8 bases lining up with TRBD2. The junction had 11 bases not matched to a gene; V was cut back by 5 bases and J by 8 bases. The CDR3 runs to 15 residues. Germline CDR1 is SGHTA and CDR2 is FQGNSA. CDR3 sequence reads: CASSVRTSFDDEQFF. In nucleotides, the CDR3 is TGTGCCAGCAGCGTCAGGACTAGCTTCGATGATGAGCAGTTCTTC.

The chain couples TRBV6-2 or TRBV6-3 to TRBJ1-5; D not resolved. This CDR3 spans 12 amino acids. V lost 6 bases and J lost 7, with 10 bases in between. CDR1 and CDR2 from the germline V gene are MNHEY and SVGEGT. In nucleotides, the CDR3 is TGTGCCAGCAGCCGACCTCCCCAGCCCCAGCATTTT. Protein: CASSRPPQPQHF.

The chain links TRBV19 to TRBJ2-3; D is tentatively TRBD1 or TRBD2 (5 bases each). Germline lookup yields CDR1 LNHDA and CDR2 SQIVND (reference sequence). This CDR3 region has 11 residues. V shed 2 bases and J shed 11 bases, with 8 bases lying between them. The CDR3 is CASSITGRQYF. The DNA of the CDR3 is TGTGCCAGTAGTATAACGGGACGGCAGTATTTT.

The genes are TRBV7-3 and TRBJ2-7; 9 bases agree with TRBD1. Germline CDR1 is SGHTA and CDR2 is FQGTGA. Trimming cost V 0 bases and J 5 bases; bases outside gene matches: 5. CDR3 length: 15 amino acids. CDR3 sequence: CASSLTGQGSHEQYF. The CDR3, as DNA: TGTGCCAGCAGCTTAACGGGACAGGGATCCCACGAGCAGTACTTC.

The chain combines TRBV7-2 with TRBJ2-6; 8 bases are a match to TRBD2. Germline values: CDR1 SGHTA, CDR2 FQGNSA. V was pared by 0 bases and J by 0 bases, with 4 bases of the junction left unmatched. The CDR3 totals 18 residues. The CDR3 protein is CASSLAGTSSSGANVLTF. CDR3 nucleotides: TGTGCCAGCAGCTTAGCCGGGACTAGTTCCTCTGGGGCCAACGTCCTGACTTTC.